What follows are 30 T cell receptor beta chains derived from one specimen sequenced in a study of memory CD8 T cells in hepatitis C reinfection. Described time point: pre-reinfection, 55 to 20 weeks before reinfection detection. TCR sequencing was done directly ex vivo on sorted cells, without expansion in vitro. The table came from immunoSEQ multiplex PCR; TCRdb's copy has only in-frame clones and leaves some out. Of about 50,000 clones in the sample, about nine tenths were seen once. The sample comprised naive CD8+ T cells sorted from blood. Receptors were obtained from a man younger than 35 with hepatitis C virus infection.

V usage is TRBV7-2 and J usage is TRBJ2-1, with a weak D call TRBD2 (6 bases). The CDR3 contains 15 residues. Trimming stripped 2 bases from V and 8 bases from J, with 16 bases between. Germline V gives CDR1 SGHTA, CDR2 FQGNSA. CDR3 sequence: CASSLRTNYIDEQFF. In nucleotides, the CDR3 is TGTGCCAGCAGCTTACGGACTAATTACATCGATGAGCAGTTCTTC. Full variable domain (outside the CDR3, taken from reference TRBV7-2 and TRBJ2-1): GAGVSQSPSNKVTEKGKDVELRCDPISGHTALYWYRQSLGQGLEFLIYFQGNSAPDKSGLPSDRFSAERTGGSVSTLTIQRTQQEDSAVYLCASSLRTNYIDEQFFGPGTRLTVL.

A remark on this clone: The junction departs from germline at one end; a sequencing error may be responsible. V is TRBV6-1 and J is TRBJ2-5, with D maybe TRBD2 (5 bases). The CDR3 totals 13 residues. Germline V gene lookup returns CDR1 MNHNS and CDR2 SASEGT. The CDR3: CAGRTGYQETQYF. The CDR3 DNA is TGTGCCGGCAGAACGGGGTACCAAGAGACCCAGTACTTC.

The CDR3 spells CASKTGITDTQYF. CDR3 DNA: TGTGCCAGCAAAACAGGGATCACAGATACGCAGTATTTT. The rearrangement uses TRBV27 and TRBJ2-3; TRBD1 might be the D (6 bases). CDR1 MNHEY and CDR2 SMNVEV come from the germline V gene (reference sequence). The CDR3 sequence is 13 residues long. The V end lost 7 bases, the J end lost 2 bases, and 10 bases lay between the germline ends.

The chain uses TRBV5-4 and TRBJ2-7; 9 bases are a match to TRBD1. J lost 6 bases, V lost 6 bases, and 13 bases had no gene match. The CDR3 totals 15 residues. Germline V gene lookup returns CDR1 SGHNT and CDR2 YYREEE (reference sequence). CDR3 in amino acids: CASTLTGTGLREQYF. The CDR3 DNA sequence: TGTGCCAGCACCCTTACCGGGACAGGGCTACGCGAGCAGTACTTC.

In this sample, this clone turned up once. This sequence joins TRBV6-5 and TRBJ2-1; 8 nucleotides align to TRBD2. Per the germline V gene, CDR1 is MNHEY and CDR2 is SVGAGI. With V trimmed by 6 bases and J by 0 bases, 1 base remained unmatched. The CDR3 totals 14 residues. In DNA form, the CDR3 reads TGTGCCAGCAGCCTAGCGGGCTCCTACAATGAGCAGTTCTTC. Protein product: CASSLAGSYNEQFF.

The V gene is TRBV27, the J gene TRBJ1-2; TRBD1 matches 12 bases. Germline trimming cut 1 base from V and 5 bases from J; bases unmatched to any gene: 17. Germline-derived CDR1 and CDR2 are MNHEY and SMNVEV (reference sequence). This CDR3 comprises 20 residues. In DNA, the CDR3 is TGTGCCAGCAGTTTATTTGGCCCTGGGACAGGGGGCCCTTCGGGTTATGGCTACACCTTC. Amino acid sequence: CASSLFGPGTGGPSGYGYTF.

Comment on this clone: Germline is not matched at one junction end, which may reflect a read error. The V call is TRBV4-1, the J call TRBJ1-4, with D unclear. The CDR3 runs 16 residues. Germline CDR1 reads MGHRA; CDR2 reads YSYEKL. CDR3 amino acids: CASSQVQRGHHEKLFF. CDR3 coding DNA: TGTGCCAGCAGCCAAGTGCAACGGGGTCACCATGAAAAACTGTTTTTT.

The V call is TRBV19, the J call TRBJ2-3; a weak D match, TRBD1 (6 bases). The CDR3 runs 17 residues. The V and J ends lost 0 bases and 0 bases respectively, with 13 bases between them. Germline V gene data show CDR1 as LNHDA and CDR2 as SQIVND (reference sequence). CDR3 protein: CASSIDFTGLSTDTQYF. The CDR3 DNA follows: TGTGCCAGTAGTATAGATTTTACAGGGCTCAGCACAGATACGCAGTATTTT.

The genes are TRBV5-5 and TRBJ2-7, with 8 bases aligning to TRBD1. The V segment lost 0 bases and the J segment 2 bases; nucleotides outside the gene matches: 1. This CDR3 region has 14 residues. Per the germline V gene, CDR1 is SGHKS and CDR2 is YYEKEE (reference sequence). CDR3: CASSLGTGTYEQYF. As DNA, the CDR3 is TGTGCCAGCAGCTTGGGGACAGGGACCTACGAGCAGTACTTC.

The chain carries TRBV19 and TRBJ2-7; no clear D. Per germline, CDR1 LNHDA and CDR2 SQIVND (reference sequence). Trimming removed 3 bases from V and 4 bases from J, with 10 bases in between. The CDR3 consists of 13 residues. The CDR3 spells CASSMGIAYEQYF. CDR3 nucleotide sequence: TGTGCCAGTAGTATGGGCATCGCTTACGAGCAGTACTTC.

This clone showed up just a few times. The CDR3 DNA sequence: TGCGCCAGCAGCCTGGGACAGGGTGAAAAACTGTTTTTT. Its translation: CASSLGQGEKLFF. This chain uses TRBV5-1 with TRBJ1-4, with 9 bases that match TRBD1. There are 13 residues in the CDR3. J lost 7 bases, V lost 4 bases, and 2 bases had no gene match. Germline CDR1 is SGHRS and CDR2 is YFSETQ.

The rearrangement uses TRBV30 and TRBJ2-6; 8 bases are shared with TRBD2. CDR3 length: 15 amino acids. CDR1 and CDR2 (germline): GTSNPN, SVGIG (reference sequence). CDR3 protein: CASMRGASGANVLTF. The CDR3 DNA sequence: TGTGCTTCTATGCGGGGGGCCTCGGGGGCCAACGTCCTGACTTTC.

The CDR3 DNA sequence: TGCAGCGTCGTTGAAGAGGGCTTCGGCAATGAGCAGTTCTTC. It yields the protein CSVVEEGFGNEQFF. The rearrangement links TRBV29-1 to TRBJ2-1; a weak D match, TRBD2 (5 bases). CDR1 SQVTM and CDR2 ANQGSEA come from the germline V gene. The V and J ends lost 6 bases and 6 bases respectively, with 18 bases between them. CDR3 size: 14 residues.

J is TRBJ2-7 and V is TRBV5-8, with 15 bases identical to TRBD2. The CDR3 covers 15 residues. Germline V gene data show CDR1 as SGHTS and CDR2 as YDEGEE. Trimming took 4 bases from V and 6 from J; bases not matched to a gene: 5. In DNA form, the CDR3 reads TGTGCCAGCAGCCTAAGGACTAGCGGGGGGGGCGAGCAGTACGTC. Its protein is CASSLRTSGGGEQYV.

V usage is TRBV5-1 and J usage is TRBJ2-7; D possibly corresponds to TRBD1 (7 bases). V was pared by 0 bases and J by 9 bases, with 22 bases between. Germline loops: CDR1 SGHRS, CDR2 YFSETQ. The CDR3 covers 16 residues. CDR3 loop: CASSLDPGQRVGGQYF. In DNA form, the CDR3 reads TGCGCCAGCAGCTTGGACCCGGGACAGAGGGTCGGGGGGCAGTACTTC.

This chain joins TRBV7-2 and TRBJ2-2; 9 bases line up with TRBD2. This CDR3 is built from 16 residues. V shed 3 bases, J shed 2 bases, and the junction held 4 bases outside the gene matches. CDR1 SGHTA and CDR2 FQGNSA come from the germline V gene. CDR3 DNA: TGTGCCAGCAGCTTCGCTAGCGGGGACAACACCGGGGAGCTGTTTTTT. This codes for CASSFASGDNTGELFF. Full variable domain (remainder filled in from reference TRBV7-2 and TRBJ2-2): GAGVSQSPSNKVTEKGKDVELRCDPISGHTALYWYRQSLGQGLEFLIYFQGNSAPDKSGLPSDRFSAERTGGSVSTLTIQRTQQEDSAVYLCASSFASGDNTGELFFGEGSRLTVL.

V is TRBV30 and J is TRBJ2-5; 11 nucleotides line up with TRBD1. With V trimmed by 1 base and J by 1 base, 14 bases remained unmatched. The CDR3 is 19 amino acids. The germline CDR1 and CDR2 sequences are GTSNPN and SVGIG (reference sequence). CDR3 nucleotides: TGTGCCTGGAGTGGGGGACAGGGGGACGAGTCCCTTCTCCAAGAGACCCAGTACTTC. As protein: CAWSGGQGDESLLQETQYF.

The rearrangement joins TRBV18 to TRBJ1-1; weak D call: TRBD1 (5 bases). Germline-derived CDR1 and CDR2 are KGHSH and LQKENI. The CDR3 is 15 amino acids. V was pared by 3 bases and J by 4 bases, with 15 bases between. The CDR3 DNA reads TGTGCCAGCTCACCTAGCTGGGGGGAGGGCACTGAAGCTTTCTTT. This sequence encodes CASSPSWGEGTEAFF.

J is TRBJ2-3 and V is TRBV13; 14 nucleotides line up with TRBD2. Germline-derived CDR1 and CDR2 are PRHDT and FYEKMQ (reference sequence). J was trimmed by 2 bases and V by 4 bases; bases with no gene match: 2. The CDR3 length is 16 residues. CDR3 sequence reads: CASSSGLAGVTDTQYF. In DNA, the CDR3 is TGTGCCAGCAGCTCGGGACTAGCGGGGGTCACAGATACGCAGTATTTT.

The chain couples TRBV28 to TRBJ2-5; 8 bases fit TRBD2. Germline V gene data show CDR1 as MDHEN and CDR2 as SYDVKM. The CDR3 runs to 17 residues. The junction had 16 bases not matched to a gene; V was cut back by 5 bases and J by 5 bases. The CDR3 region is CASSPLQRLAKSETQYF. For the CDR3, the DNA is TGTGCCAGCAGTCCCCTTCAGCGACTAGCGAAGAGTGAGACCCAGTACTTC.

The chain has TRBV11-2 and TRBJ2-7; 11 bases fit TRBD2. This CDR3 region has 19 residues. The trim removed 8 bases at V and 3 bases at J, leaving 21 bases unmatched. Germline CDR1 and CDR2: SGHAT and FQNNGV. This CDR3 is CASFPEEPPGTSGVYEQYF. The CDR3 DNA is TGTGCCAGCTTCCCAGAGGAGCCCCCCGGGACTAGCGGAGTCTACGAGCAGTACTTC. Full variable domain (missing parts from reference TRBV11-2 and TRBJ2-7): EAGVAQSPRYKIIEKRQSVAFWCNPISGHATLYWYQQILGQGPKLLIQFQNNGVVDDSQLPKDRFSAERLKGVDSTLKIQPAKLEDSAVYLCASFPEEPPGTSGVYEQYFGPGTRLTVT.

The chain joins TRBV5-4 to TRBJ2-7, with 8 bases identical to TRBD1. With 0 bases clipped from V and 0 bases from J, the junction kept 2 bases outside the gene matches. Germline values: CDR1 SGHNT, CDR2 YYREEE (reference sequence). This CDR3 has 15 amino acids. The DNA of the CDR3 is TGTGCCAGCAGCTTGGCTGGGACAGGCTCCTACGAGCAGTACTTC. It translates to CASSLAGTGSYEQYF. Variable domain in full (rest from reference TRBV5-4 and TRBJ2-7): ETGVTQSPTHLIKTRGQQVTLRCSSQSGHNTVSWYQQALGQGPQFIFQYYREEENGRGNFPPRFSGLQFPNYSSELNVNALELDDSALYLCASSLAGTGSYEQYFGPGTRLTVT.

J is TRBJ2-4 and V is TRBV5-4; TRBD1 is a possible D gene (8 bases). The CDR3 contains 14 residues. CDR1 and CDR2 (germline): SGHNT, YYREEE (reference sequence). Trimming removed 4 bases from V and 8 bases from J, with 16 bases in between. DNA for the CDR3: TGTGCCAGCAGCGCCACAGGGGGGGGTGACATTCAGTACTTC. It encodes CASSATGGGDIQYF.

V and J are TRBV27 and TRBJ2-7; D gene ambiguous. This CDR3 contains 13 residues. The germline V and J ends were trimmed by 0 bases and 5 bases, with 8 bases remaining between them. Germline V gene sequence: CDR1 MNHEY, CDR2 SMNVEV (reference sequence). The CDR3 loop reads CASSLSGSHEQYF. The DNA of the CDR3 is TGTGCCAGCAGTTTATCGGGCAGCCACGAGCAGTACTTC.

The rearrangement joins TRBV28 to TRBJ2-5, with a weak D call TRBD2 (6 bases). Germline-derived CDR1 and CDR2 are MDHEN and SYDVKM. The CDR3 runs 16 residues. V lost 6 bases and J 2 bases, leaving 19 bases between the germline ends. CDR3: CASSSRARGRQETQYF. CDR3 in DNA: TGTGCCAGCAGCTCGCGGGCACGGGGGAGACAAGAGACCCAGTACTTC. The whole variable domain, remainder taken from reference TRBV28 and TRBJ2-5, is DVKVTQSSRYLVKRTGEKVFLECVQDMDHENMFWYRQDPGLGLRLIYFSYDVKMKEKGDIPEGYSVSREKKERFSLILESASTNQTSMYLCASSSRARGRQETQYFGPGTRLLVL.

This clone appeared a single time. The gene calls are TRBV4-1 and TRBJ2-1; TRBD1 agrees at 8 bases. V lost 0 bases, J lost 5 bases, and 21 bases stayed unmatched. CDR1 and CDR2 (germline): MGHRA, YSYEKL. This CDR3 contains 21 residues. The CDR3 loop is CASSQDRAGTGQYHKDNEQFF. The DNA for the CDR3 is TGCGCCAGCAGCCAAGATCGAGCCGGGACAGGCCAATACCACAAGGACAATGAGCAGTTCTTC.

This sequence joins TRBV5-4 and TRBJ2-5; TRBD1 might be the D (6 bases). The V gene's germline CDR1 is SGHNT and CDR2 YYREEE (reference sequence). The CDR3 is 11 residues long. V was clipped by 2 bases and J by 8 bases, with 7 bases between them. The chain's CDR3 is CASSFGGTQYF. CDR3 nucleotide sequence: TGTGCCAGCAGCTTTGGGGGCACCCAGTACTTC.

The chain uses TRBV28 and TRBJ2-3; TRBD2 matches 12 bases. V dropped 6 bases and J dropped 2; count of bases not matched to a gene: 12. CDR3 size: 18 residues. Germline lookup yields CDR1 MDHEN and CDR2 SYDVKM. The CDR3 bases are TGTGCCAGCAGCGCTCTAGCGGGGGGGGGATGGGTCACAGATACGCAGTATTTT. Protein sequence: CASSALAGGGWVTDTQYF.

J is TRBJ2-3 and V is TRBV7-9, with 15 bases matching TRBD2. The CDR3 spans 19 residues. Germline V gene data show CDR1 as SEHNR and CDR2 as FQNEAQ (reference sequence). Losses at the gene ends were 4 bases for V and 5 bases for J; bases not matched to a gene: 13. The DNA of the CDR3 is TGTGCCAGCAGCTGGGAAGCCGGGACTAGCGGGGGGAGAGGAGATACGCAGTATTTT. Translation gives CASSWEAGTSGGRGDTQYF.

This chain links TRBV5-1 with TRBJ1-1; no firm D call. The CDR3 has 13 residues. Germline V gene sequence: CDR1 SGHRS, CDR2 YFSETQ. The germline V and J ends were trimmed by 6 bases and 1 base, with 10 bases remaining between them. The CDR3 nucleotides are TGCGCCAGCAAATGGGCCAAGAACACTGAAGCTTTCTTT. It translates to CASKWAKNTEAFF. Full variable domain (missing parts from reference TRBV5-1 and TRBJ1-1): KAGVTQTPRYLIKTRGQQVTLSCSPISGHRSVSWYQQTPGQGLQFLFEYFSETQRNKGNFPGRFSGRQFSNSRSEMNVSTLELGDSALYLCASKWAKNTEAFFGQGTRLTVV.